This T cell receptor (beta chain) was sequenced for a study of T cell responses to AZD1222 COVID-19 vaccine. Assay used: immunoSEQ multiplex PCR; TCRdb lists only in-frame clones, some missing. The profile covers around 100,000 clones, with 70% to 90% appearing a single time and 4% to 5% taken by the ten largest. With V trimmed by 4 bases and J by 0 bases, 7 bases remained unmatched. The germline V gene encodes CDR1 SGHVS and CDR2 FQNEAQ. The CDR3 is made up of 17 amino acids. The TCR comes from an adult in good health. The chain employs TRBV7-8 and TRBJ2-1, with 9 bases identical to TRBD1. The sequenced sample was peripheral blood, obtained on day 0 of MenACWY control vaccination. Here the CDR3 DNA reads TGTGCCAGCAGCTCACAGGGGGCTGAGGACTCCTACAATGAGCAGTTCTTC. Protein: CASSSQGAEDSYNEQFF. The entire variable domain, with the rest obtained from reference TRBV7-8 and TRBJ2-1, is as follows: GAGVSQSPRYKVAKRGQDVALRCDPISGHVSLFWYQQALGQGPEFLTYFQNEAQLDKSGLPSDRFFAERPEGSVSTLKIQRTQQEDSAVYLCASSSQGAEDSYNEQFFGPGTRLTVL.